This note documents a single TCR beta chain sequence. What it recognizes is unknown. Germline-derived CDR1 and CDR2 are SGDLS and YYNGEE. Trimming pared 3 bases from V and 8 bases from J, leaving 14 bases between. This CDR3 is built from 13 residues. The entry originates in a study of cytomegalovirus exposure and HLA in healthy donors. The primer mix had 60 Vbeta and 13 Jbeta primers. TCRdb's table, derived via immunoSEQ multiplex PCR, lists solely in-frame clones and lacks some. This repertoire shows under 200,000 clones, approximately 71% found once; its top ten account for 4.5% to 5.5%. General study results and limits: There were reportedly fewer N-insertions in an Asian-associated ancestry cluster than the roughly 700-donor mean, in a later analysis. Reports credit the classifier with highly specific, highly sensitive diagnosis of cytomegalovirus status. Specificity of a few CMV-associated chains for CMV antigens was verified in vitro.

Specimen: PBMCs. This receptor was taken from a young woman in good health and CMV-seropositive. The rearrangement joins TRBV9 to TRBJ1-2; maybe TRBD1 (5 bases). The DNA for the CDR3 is TGTGCCAGCAGCGATAACGGGTGGGGCGGCTACACCTTC. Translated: CASSDNGWGGYTF.